This entry lists 20 T cell receptor beta chains sequenced from one sample in a study of blood T cell repertoires in COVID-19. Sequenced by immunoSEQ multiplex PCR; TCRdb stores in-frame clones only, minus some. The table lists around 210,000 clones, around nine tenths of them singletons, with 18% in the top ten. The sequencing input was peripheral blood. These receptor sequences come from a man aged 45 to 65 with COVID-19, enrolled during active disease.

The V gene is TRBV7-3, the J gene TRBJ2-2, with 9 nucleotides matching TRBD1. The ends lost 3 bases at V and 1 base at J; junction bases unmatched: 0. The CDR3 contains 15 residues. Germline lookup yields CDR1 SGHTA and CDR2 FQGTGA. In DNA form, the CDR3 reads TGTGCCAGCAGCTTGACAGGGGGGAACACCGGGGAGCTGTTTTTT. Protein sequence: CASSLTGGNTGELFF.

The CDR3 DNA reads as TGCGCCAGCAGCTTGGCCGTCCCAGTCCATGAGCAGTTCTTC. It is translated as CASSLAVPVHEQFF. The J gene is TRBJ2-1, the V gene TRBV5-1; D uncertain. Trimming shortened V by 0 bases and J by 8 bases, and 12 bases separated the two germline ends. CDR1 is SGHRS, CDR2 YFSETQ, per germline. This CDR3 has 14 residues.

The chain is built from TRBV2 and TRBJ2-4; 10 bases are a match to TRBD1. The CDR3 loop spans 14 amino acids. Trimming removed 8 bases from V and 7 bases from J; junction bases left unmatched: 8. Germline V gene sequence: CDR1 SNHLY, CDR2 FYNNEI. The CDR3 here is CASREGGQGNIQYF. CDR3 nucleotides: TGTGCCAGCCGGGAAGGGGGACAGGGGAACATTCAGTACTTC.

Comments on this clone: One junction end disagrees with the germline gene, perhaps due to a read error. The chain links TRBV30 to TRBJ1-2; 12 bases align to TRBD1. Germline V lookup: CDR1 GTSNPN, CDR2 SVGIG (reference sequence). CDR3 length equals 14 residues. The DNA for the CDR3 is TGCACGGGGACAGGGGGCGCGTTCGGCTATGGCTACACCTTC. Its translation: CTGTGGAFGYGYTF.

This chain links TRBV5-1 with TRBJ2-5, with 7 bases fitting TRBD2. The germline gives CDR1 SGHRS, CDR2 YFSETQ. V was clipped by 4 bases and J by 4 bases; unmatched bases: 10. This CDR3 is 15 amino acids long. The CDR3 region is CASSRGAGELETQYF. Here the CDR3 DNA reads TGCGCCAGCAGCCGTGGGGCGGGAGAATTAGAGACCCAGTACTTC.

The table lists this clone with a count of one. For the CDR3, the DNA is TGTGCCAGCAGCGCGGACAGCGGGGGGGTGGATACGCAGTATTTT. Translated, it gives CASSADSGGVDTQYF. The chain joins TRBV5-5 to TRBJ2-3; TRBD2 matches 10 bases. This CDR3 contains 15 residues. CDR1 and CDR2 from the germline V gene are SGHKS and YYEKEE (reference sequence). After removal of 4 bases from V and 6 bases from J, the junction contained 8 bases not matched to a gene.

In this sample, this clone turned up a few times. This sequence joins TRBV2 and TRBJ2-7; 9 positions agree with TRBD2. Germline lookup yields CDR1 SNHLY and CDR2 FYNNEI. Trimming removed 6 bases from V and 0 bases from J; junction bases left unmatched: 6. The CDR3 consists of 15 residues. CDR3 loop: CASRKDSGSSYEQYF. For the CDR3, the DNA is TGTGCCAGCAGGAAGGATAGCGGGAGCTCCTACGAGCAGTACTTC.

The chain joins TRBV7-8 to TRBJ1-6; no reliable D call. Trimming removed 0 bases at V and 7 bases at J, with 13 bases between. The germline V gene encodes CDR1 SGHVS and CDR2 FQNEAQ. This CDR3 comprises 16 residues. The CDR3 loop is CASSLAQVANNSPLHF. As DNA, the CDR3 is TGTGCCAGCAGCTTAGCGCAAGTAGCCAACAATTCACCCCTCCACTTT.

In its sample, this clone was seen a few times. The V call is TRBV19, the J call TRBJ2-2; D gene unclear. The CDR3 totals 16 residues. In germline, CDR1 is LNHDA, CDR2 SQIVND (reference sequence). Trimming shortened V by 0 bases and J by 4 bases, and 12 bases separated the two germline ends. The CDR3 reads CASSIDYSLGTGELFF. The CDR3 DNA is TGTGCCAGTAGTATAGATTATAGCCTGGGCACCGGGGAGCTGTTTTTT.

The chain links TRBV5-3 to TRBJ2-7; TRBD1 might be the D (5 bases). TRBV5-3 is sorted into the ORF group, with uncertain function. CDR3 length: 15 residues. V was trimmed by 0 bases and J by 5 bases, leaving 15 bases between them. The CDR3 spells CARSLGGPGAHEQYF. The CDR3 bases are TGTGCCAGAAGCTTGGGGGGCCCGGGCGCCCACGAGCAGTACTTC.

The rearrangement uses TRBV18 and TRBJ1-1; a weak D match, TRBD1 (6 bases). The length of the CDR3 is 13 residues. Germline values: CDR1 KGHSH, CDR2 LQKENI. V lost 3 bases and J 10 bases, leaving 15 bases between the germline ends. Here the CDR3 DNA reads TGTGCCAGCTCACCCCTGCCAGGGGATCCAGCTTTCTTT. This encodes CASSPLPGDPAFF.

This clone was observed once. This rearrangement joins TRBV19 to TRBJ1-5; tentatively, D is TRBD1 (6 bases). The CDR3 has 18 residues. V gave up 0 bases and J gave up 1 base, with 16 bases separating them. In germline, CDR1 is LNHDA, CDR2 SQIVND (reference sequence). CDR3 nucleotide sequence: TGTGCCAGTAGTATAGATTTTGAGGACAGCCTAAGCAATCAGCCCCAGCATTTT. Amino acids: CASSIDFEDSLSNQPQHF.

The chain carries TRBV11-2 and TRBJ1-4; weak D call: TRBD1 (5 bases). The CDR3 contains 16 residues. Trimming took off 1 base at V and 8 bases at J, with 17 bases between the two ends. The germline CDR1 and CDR2 sequences are SGHAT and FQNNGV. The CDR3 reads CASSLGAGQGGEKLFF. DNA of the CDR3: TGTGCCAGCAGCTTAGGAGCGGGGCAGGGTGGGGAAAAACTGTTTTTT.

A single count supports this clone. The V gene is TRBV19, the J gene TRBJ2-5, with 9 bases matching TRBD2. The CDR3 totals 13 residues. CDR1 is LNHDA, CDR2 SQIVND, per germline (reference sequence). The trim removed 6 bases at V and 6 bases at J, leaving 5 bases unmatched. This CDR3 reads CASSLGLAQTQYF. CDR3 coding DNA: TGTGCCAGTAGCCTGGGACTAGCCCAGACCCAGTACTTC.

The chain joins TRBV5-6 to TRBJ1-4; D unclear. This CDR3 comprises 14 residues. V was trimmed by 0 bases and J by 5 bases, leaving 8 bases between them. The germline gives CDR1 SGHDT, CDR2 YYEEEE. The CDR3 coding sequence is TGTGCCAGCAGCTTGGTAAACAGAAATGAAAAACTGTTTTTT. Translation: CASSLVNRNEKLFF.

The chain uses TRBV7-2 and TRBJ2-7; a weak D match, TRBD2 (5 bases). The germline CDR1 and CDR2 sequences are SGHTA and FQGNSA. CDR3 length: 15 residues. V was clipped by 1 base and J by 0 bases, with 10 bases between them. CDR3 nucleotides: TGTGCCAGCAGCTTAGAAGCGGCCGTCTCCTACGAGCAGTACTTC. Protein product: CASSLEAAVSYEQYF.

CDR3 amino acids: CAIGAAQLNTEAFF. CDR3 DNA sequence: TGTGCCATCGGGGCGGCGCAGTTGAACACTGAAGCTTTCTTT. V and J are TRBV10-3 and TRBJ1-1, with D possibly matching TRBD1 (5 bases). Germline V lookup: CDR1 ENHRY, CDR2 SYGVKD. The CDR3 is 14 amino acids. V lost 8 bases, J lost 0 bases, and 13 bases lay in between.

V and J are TRBV3-1 (or the pseudogene TRBV3-2) and TRBJ2-7, with 7 bases lining up with TRBD2. Germline-derived CDR1 and CDR2 are LGHDT and YNNKEL (reference sequence). With 3 bases clipped from V and 5 bases from J, the junction kept 4 bases outside the gene matches. This CDR3 is 13 amino acids long. CDR3 DNA: TGTGCCAGCAGCCAGCGACTAGCCCACGAGCAGTACTTC. It specifies CASSQRLAHEQYF.

This clone has a handful of counts. V is TRBV19 and J is TRBJ1-2; D not certain. The CDR3 contains 15 residues. V was clipped by 2 bases and J by 0 bases, with 10 bases between them. CDR1 LNHDA and CDR2 SQIVND come from the germline V gene (reference sequence). CDR3 in DNA: TGTGCCAGTAGTATACCGGGGATACCTAACTATGGCTACACCTTC. This encodes CASSIPGIPNYGYTF.

This chain links TRBV12-3 or TRBV12-4 with TRBJ2-4; no clear D gene. The CDR3 is 13 residues long. The V end lost 3 bases, the J end lost 7 bases, and 10 bases lay between the germline ends. The chain's CDR3 is CASSFNSGNIQYF. The DNA for the CDR3 is TGTGCCAGCAGTTTTAACAGTGGGAACATTCAGTACTTC.